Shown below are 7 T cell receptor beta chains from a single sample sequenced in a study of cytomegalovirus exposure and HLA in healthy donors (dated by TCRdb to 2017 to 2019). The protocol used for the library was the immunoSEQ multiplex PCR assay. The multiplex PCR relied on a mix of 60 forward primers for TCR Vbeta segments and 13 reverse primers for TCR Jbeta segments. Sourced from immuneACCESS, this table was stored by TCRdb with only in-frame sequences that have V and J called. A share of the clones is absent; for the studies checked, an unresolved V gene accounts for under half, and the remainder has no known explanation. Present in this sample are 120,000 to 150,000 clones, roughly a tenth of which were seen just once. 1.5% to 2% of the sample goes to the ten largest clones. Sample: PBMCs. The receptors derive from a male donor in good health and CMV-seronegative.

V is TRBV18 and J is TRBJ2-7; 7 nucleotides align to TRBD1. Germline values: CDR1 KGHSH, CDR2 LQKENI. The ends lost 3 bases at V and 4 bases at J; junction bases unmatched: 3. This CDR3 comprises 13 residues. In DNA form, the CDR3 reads TGTGCCAGCTCACCCGACAGGGTGTACGAGCAGTACTTC. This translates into CASSPDRVYEQYF. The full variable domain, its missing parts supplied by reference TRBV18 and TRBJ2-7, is NAGVMQNPRHLVRRRGQEARLRCSPMKGHSHVYWYRQLPEEGLKFMVYLQKENIIDESGMPKERFSAEFPKEGPSILRIQQVVRGDSAAYFCASSPDRVYEQYFGPGTRLTVT.

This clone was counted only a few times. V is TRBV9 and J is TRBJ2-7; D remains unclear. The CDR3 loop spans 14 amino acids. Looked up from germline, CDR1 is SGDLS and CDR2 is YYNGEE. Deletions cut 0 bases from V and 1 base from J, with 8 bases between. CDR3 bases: TGTGCCAGCAGCGTAGATTACGGTTCCTACGAGCAGTACTTC. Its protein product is CASSVDYGSYEQYF.

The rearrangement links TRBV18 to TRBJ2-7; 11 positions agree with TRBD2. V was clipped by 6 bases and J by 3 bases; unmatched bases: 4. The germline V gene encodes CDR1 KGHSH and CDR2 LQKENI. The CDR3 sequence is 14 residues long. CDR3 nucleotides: TGTGCCAGCTCGGGAGGACTAGCGGGCTACGAGCAGTACTTC. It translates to CASSGGLAGYEQYF.

The CDR3 DNA reads TGTGCCAGCAACAAGGGCTCGGGAGGGGGAAGTTATGGCTACACCTTC. Translating gives CASNKGSGGGSYGYTF. The chain joins TRBV9 to TRBJ1-2, with D perhaps matching TRBD1 (6 bases). V gave up 6 bases and J gave up 5 bases, with 23 bases separating them. The germline CDR1 and CDR2 sequences are SGDLS and YYNGEE. The CDR3 is 16 amino acids.

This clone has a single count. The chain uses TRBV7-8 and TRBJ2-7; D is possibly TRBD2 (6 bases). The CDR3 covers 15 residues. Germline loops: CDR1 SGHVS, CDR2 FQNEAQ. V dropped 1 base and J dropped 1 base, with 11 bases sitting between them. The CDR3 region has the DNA TGTGCCAGCAGCTTAGATGGTGGGGGGTCCTACGAGCAGTACTTC. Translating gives CASSLDGGGSYEQYF.

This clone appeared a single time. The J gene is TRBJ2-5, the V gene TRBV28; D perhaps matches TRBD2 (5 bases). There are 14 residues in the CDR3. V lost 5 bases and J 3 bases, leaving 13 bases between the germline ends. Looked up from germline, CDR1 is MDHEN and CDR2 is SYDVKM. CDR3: CASSPLSGKETQYF. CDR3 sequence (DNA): TGTGCCAGCAGTCCGTTGTCGGGAAAAGAGACCCAGTACTTC.

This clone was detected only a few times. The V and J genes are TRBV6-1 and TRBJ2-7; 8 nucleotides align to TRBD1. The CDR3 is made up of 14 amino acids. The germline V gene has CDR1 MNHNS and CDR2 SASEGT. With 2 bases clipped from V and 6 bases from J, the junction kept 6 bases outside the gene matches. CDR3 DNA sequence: TGTGCCAGCAGTGAAACCCCCACAGGGGGCGAGCAGTACTTC. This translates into CASSETPTGGEQYF.